The entry that follows covers one TCR beta chain sequence. The data are from a study of cytomegalovirus exposure and HLA in healthy donors. In the PCR, 60 Vbeta and 13 Jbeta primers were used. Sequenced by immunoSEQ multiplex PCR; TCRdb stores in-frame clones only, minus some. The sample holds more than 110,000 clones, more than 75% seen once. This receptor was identified in a male donor in good health and CMV-seronegative. Specimen: PBMCs.

CDR3 nucleotides: TGTGCCAGCAGGGGGCGGACCCGACAGGCGGGGGACCGCACAGATACGCAGTATTTT. It codes for CASRGRTRQAGDRTDTQYF. The chain recombines TRBV9 with TRBJ2-3, with D possibly TRBD2 on 7 matching bases. The CDR3 is 19 residues long. Trimming took 5 bases from V and 1 from J, leaving 26 bases between them. Per the germline V gene, CDR1 is SGDLS and CDR2 is YYNGEE.